The 4 T cell receptor beta chains presented below share a single source sample, sequenced in a study of T cells in Graves' hyperthyroidism and ophthalmopathy. Amplification of TCR beta CDR3 regions was performed using RNA transcripts as template. HTBI primers drove first-round RT-PCR of the TCR CDR3. Each CDR3 protein is one row after TCRdb ran MiXCR on the multiplex PCR reads. This table has about 740,000 distinct CDR3 sequences, approximately 14% appearing once. The specimen sequenced was blood. These receptors were collected from a woman younger than 30 with Graves' hyperthyroidism.

In its sample, this clonotype was seen a few times. J is TRBJ2-7 and V is TRBV7-9, with 10 bases that match TRBD1. V was pared by 5 bases and J by 6 bases, with 10 bases of the junction left unmatched. Germline CDR1 and CDR2: SEHNR and FQNEAQ (reference sequence). CDR3 length equals 15 residues. The CDR3 is CASSRGTGEDGEQYF. CDR3 coding DNA: TGTGCCAGCAGCCGGGGGACAGGGGAAGATGGCGAGCAGTACTTC.

In the case of this clonotype: The CDR3 ends on some other residue instead of the conserved phenylalanine or tryptophan, so this is likely a read error. The rearrangement joins TRBV2 to TRBJ2-7; D remains ambiguous. Between the trimmed V and J ends, which lost 8 bases and 1 base, there was a span of 9 bases. The germline V gene encodes CDR1 SNHLY and CDR2 FYNNEI. The CDR3 contains 12 residues. DNA of the CDR3: TGTGCCAGCGCCTTATTATCCTACGAGCAGTACTCC. Protein product: CASALLSYEQYS.

This clonotype was seen ten or more times. This chain links TRBV5-1 with TRBJ1-5; TRBD1 is a possible D gene (6 bases). The CDR3 has 14 amino acids. Looked up from germline, CDR1 is SGHRS and CDR2 is YFSETQ. The ends were cut back, 0 bases at V and 7 bases at J, with 11 bases in the middle. The CDR3 protein is CASSLEGGGQPQHF. In DNA form, the CDR3 reads TGCGCCAGCAGCTTGGAAGGGGGTGGGCAGCCCCAGCATTTT.

This clonotype has at least ten counts. This sequence joins TRBV30 and TRBJ1-1; D is uncertain. The CDR3 sequence is 8 residues long. Looked up from germline, CDR1 is GTSNPN and CDR2 is SVGIG (reference sequence). Trimming removed 6 bases from V and 8 bases from J, with 4 bases in between. The CDR3 bases are TGTGCCTGTAACGAAGCTTTCTTT. Translating it yields CACNEAFF. Using reference TRBV30 and TRBJ1-1 for the parts outside the CDR3, the full variable domain is SQTIHQWPATLVQPVGSPLSLECTVEGTSNPNLYWYRQAAGRGLQLLFYSVGIGQISSEVPQNLSASRPQDRQFILSSKKLLLSDSGFYLCACNEAFFGQGTRLTVV.